Listed here are 19 T cell receptor beta chains from one sample, sequenced in a study of blood T cell repertoires in COVID-19. Data came from immunoSEQ multiplex PCR; TCRdb stores just in-frame clones and leaves some out. Among 310,000 or so clones, about 90% were seen once, and the ten largest hold about 1.9%. The sequencing input was peripheral blood. The source of these receptors is a woman in her 30s who had recovered from COVID-19.

The gene calls are TRBV25-1 and TRBJ1-1; perhaps TRBD1 as D (5 bases). Per the germline V gene, CDR1 is MGHDK and CDR2 is SYGVNS. The CDR3 contains 13 residues. V was clipped by 5 bases and J by 4 bases, with 11 bases between them. CDR3 protein: CASSISQATEAFF. In DNA form, the CDR3 reads TGTGCCAGCAGTATCTCACAGGCCACTGAAGCTTTCTTT.

The chain is built from TRBV3-1 (or the pseudogene TRBV3-2) and TRBJ2-3, with D hard to call. V shed 1 base and J shed 2 bases, with 13 bases lying between them. CDR1 LGHDT and CDR2 YNNKEL come from the germline V gene (reference sequence). The CDR3 has 16 amino acids. The CDR3 bases are TGTGCCAGCAGCCAAGTTGCTAGACCGGACACAGATACGCAGTATTTT. Translated: CASSQVARPDTDTQYF.

This chain uses TRBV5-1 with TRBJ2-5, with D possibly TRBD1 on 6 matching bases. CDR1 is SGHRS, CDR2 YFSETQ, per germline. Between the trimmed V and J ends, which lost 3 bases and 1 base, there was a span of 13 bases. This CDR3 is 15 amino acids long. The CDR3 DNA is TGCGCCAGCAGCTCAGGACAGAACTTCCAAGAGACCCAGTACTTC. Protein sequence: CASSSGQNFQETQYF.

V usage is TRBV14 and J usage is TRBJ2-5; weak D call: TRBD1 (5 bases). The CDR3 contains 15 residues. In germline, CDR1 is SGHDN, CDR2 FVKESK. V lost 3 bases, J lost 5 bases, and 16 bases lay in between. CDR3 in DNA: TGTGCCAGCAGCCAGGACATCACCCCTGGGGAGACCCAGTACTTC. Amino acids: CASSQDITPGETQYF. The full variable domain, rest sourced from reference TRBV14 and TRBJ2-5, is EAGVTQFPSHSVIEKGQTVTLRCDPISGHDNLYWYRRVMGKEIKFLLHFVKESKQDESGMPNNRFLAERTGGTYSTLKVQPAELEDSGVYFCASSQDITPGETQYFGPGTRLLVL.

The rearrangement joins TRBV9 to TRBJ2-2, with 11 bases fitting TRBD2. The CDR3 covers 14 residues. J gave up 6 bases and V 3 bases, and 1 base lay outside the gene matches. Germline V CDR1 and CDR2: SGDLS, YYNGEE. The CDR3 reads CASSGLAGPGELFF. The DNA for the CDR3 is TGTGCCAGCAGCGGACTAGCGGGGCCCGGGGAGCTGTTTTTT.

This clone showed up just a few times. J is TRBJ1-1 and V is TRBV11-2; tentative D call: TRBD1 (5 bases). The CDR3 loop spans 14 amino acids. V was shortened by 5 bases and J by 1 base, with 11 bases between the two germline ends. Per germline, CDR1 SGHAT and CDR2 FQNNGV. CDR3 DNA sequence: TGTGCCAGCAGCCTCTCGGGGGGGAACACTGAAGCTTTCTTT. It encodes CASSLSGGNTEAFF.

This rearrangement joins TRBV6-5 to TRBJ1-4, with D hard to call. In germline, CDR1 is MNHEY, CDR2 SVGAGI. The ends were cut back, 6 bases at V and 5 bases at J, with 13 bases in the middle. The CDR3 extends over 14 amino acids. For the CDR3, the DNA is TGTGCCAGCAGCCGGGGAAACCTAAATGAAAAACTGTTTTTT. Translation: CASSRGNLNEKLFF.

The chain combines TRBV18 with TRBJ2-2, with no clear D. CDR1 is KGHSH, CDR2 LQKENI, per germline. The germline V and J ends were trimmed by 3 bases and 1 base, with 6 bases remaining between them. The CDR3 length is 14 residues. DNA of the CDR3: TGTGCCAGCTCACCGCCGGGGAACACCGGGGAGCTGTTTTTT. It specifies CASSPPGNTGELFF.

This clone was found once. The rearrangement uses TRBV30 and TRBJ1-1; the match to TRBD1 covers 7 bases. Germline trimming cut 0 bases from V and 6 bases from J; bases unmatched to any gene: 16. Germline CDR1 reads GTSNPN; CDR2 reads SVGIG (reference sequence). The CDR3 has 17 residues. In DNA form, the CDR3 reads TGTGCCTGGAGTGTTTTTCTCCTTCAGGGGGATAACGCTGAAGCTTTCTTT. Its translation: CAWSVFLLQGDNAEAFF.

V and J are TRBV4-1 and TRBJ1-6; D gene ambiguous. Germline assignment: CDR1 MGHRA and CDR2 YSYEKL. The CDR3 runs to 14 residues. V gave up 6 bases and J gave up 6 bases, with 12 bases separating them. The CDR3 loop is CASRFGLSNSPLHF. The DNA for the CDR3 is TGCGCCAGCAGATTCGGGTTAAGTAATTCACCCCTCCACTTT.

The V and J genes are TRBV5-6 and TRBJ2-3, with 8 nucleotides matching TRBD2. The J segment lost 4 bases and the V segment lost 0 bases, leaving 1 base of the junction unmatched. CDR3 length: 14 amino acids. Per germline, CDR1 SGHDT and CDR2 YYEEEE. The CDR3 region is CASSLAGGADTQYF. The CDR3 DNA reads as TGTGCCAGCAGCTTGGCGGGGGGGGCAGATACGCAGTATTTT. The full variable domain, completed using reference TRBV5-6 and TRBJ2-3, is DAGVTQSPTHLIKTRGQQVTLRCSPKSGHDTVSWYQQALGQGPQFIFQYYEEEERQRGNFPDRFSGHQFPNYSSELNVNALLLGDSALYLCASSLAGGADTQYFGPGTRLTVL.

The V gene is TRBV15, the J gene TRBJ1-2; no reliable D call. Germline assignment: CDR1 LNHNV and CDR2 YYDKDF (reference sequence). V was cut by 2 bases and J by 7 bases, with 14 bases left in between. The CDR3 runs 14 residues. The CDR3 bases are TGTGCCACCAGCAGATTCCAGTCGCCGTTTGGCTACACCTTC. Residues: CATSRFQSPFGYTF.

This chain uses TRBV6-2 or TRBV6-3 with TRBJ1-2; TRBD1 is a possible D gene (6 bases). CDR3 length: 15 residues. The germline CDR1 and CDR2 sequences are MNHEY and SVGEGT. V gave up 5 bases and J gave up 2 bases, with 15 bases separating them. CDR3 bases: TGTGCCAGCAGTCCGGGCTTGGACAGAAACTATGGCTACACCTTC. It codes for CASSPGLDRNYGYTF.

The chain uses TRBV5-6 and TRBJ1-1, with TRBD1 as a possible D gene (5 bases). CDR1 and CDR2 (germline): SGHDT, YYEEEE. Trimming left V 4 bases short and J 5 bases short, with 9 bases between. The CDR3 runs to 12 residues. Here the CDR3 DNA reads TGTGCCAGCAGCCCGGGGGTTACTGAAGCTTTCTTT. Protein product: CASSPGVTEAFF.

The V gene is TRBV7-2, the J gene TRBJ1-5; 7 nucleotides align to TRBD1. Germline CDR1 reads SGHTA; CDR2 reads FQGNSA. The CDR3 sequence is 15 residues long. Trimming at V came to 3 bases and at J to 6 bases, leaving 8 bases not matched to a gene. CDR3 DNA: TGTGCCAGCAGCTTTAGAGGACAGGCGCCTCAGCCCCAGCATTTT. Translated, it gives CASSFRGQAPQPQHF.

This sequence joins TRBV25-1 and TRBJ1-4, with 9 positions matching TRBD1. With V trimmed by 5 bases and J by 8 bases, 9 bases remained unmatched. Looked up from germline, CDR1 is MGHDK and CDR2 is SYGVNS. The CDR3 sequence is 15 residues long. CDR3 sequence: CASSPGGTGKEKLFF. The CDR3 nucleotides are TGTGCCAGCAGTCCAGGAGGGACAGGGAAGGAAAAACTGTTTTTT.

This clone has more than one count but fewer than ten. This rearrangement joins TRBV25-1 to TRBJ1-1; D remains ambiguous. V lost 1 base and J 11 bases, leaving 17 bases between the germline ends. Germline V gene sequence: CDR1 MGHDK, CDR2 SYGVNS. The CDR3 is 14 residues long. Here the CDR3 reads CASSESRTRQRAFF. The CDR3 DNA reads as TGTGCCAGCAGTGAATCTCGGACGCGGCAGCGGGCTTTCTTT.

The V and J genes are TRBV7-9 and TRBJ1-1, with D possibly being TRBD1 (5 bases). V lost 6 bases to trimming and J lost 4 bases, with 12 bases between them. CDR1 and CDR2 (germline): SEHNR, FQNEAQ (reference sequence). CDR3 length: 13 residues. In nucleotides, the CDR3 is TGTGCCAGCAGACAGGACCTACCCACTGAAGCTTTCTTT. It codes for CASRQDLPTEAFF.

The CDR3 DNA is TGCGCCAGCGGGGCCCTCTACCCCCATCAGCCCCAGCATTTT. Translating gives CASGALYPHQPQHF. The chain is built from TRBV10-1 and TRBJ1-5; D is possibly TRBD1 (5 bases). Germline-derived CDR1 and CDR2 are WNHNN and SYGVQD (reference sequence). Deletions cut 8 bases from V and 5 bases from J, with 16 bases between. This CDR3 comprises 14 residues.